This TCR beta chain was identified during a study of beta chain features in type 1 diabetes listed by TCRdb under 2018. The study in broad terms: Patients and healthy donors did not differ in mean age, gender distribution, total cell number or subset yield. The study compared TCRB repertoires of sorted circulating CD4+ T cell subsets between recently diagnosed type 1 diabetes patients and matched healthy donors. Across all samples, 107,917,701 sorted cells were examined, and cell number per subset correlated strongly with RNA yield. Regulatory and stem cell-like memory subsets were obtained from only 8 patients and roughly 8 healthy donors, while naive and central memory subsets were obtained from all 30 or so donors. Results and caveats for the whole study, not just this receptor: Because cDNA was sequenced instead of genomic DNA, activated cells with high expression could be over-represented, although the groups did not differ in activation or CD3 levels. Naive, central memory and regulatory TCRB repertoires appeared more similar among patients than among healthy donors. Shorter templates might have been favored by PCR, but patient and control samples were amplified and corrected together, so both groups would have been affected equally by any skew. In all four CD4+ subsets, TCRB CDR3 length was moderately but significantly shorter in type 1 diabetes patients. Patients with type 1 diabetes made fewer insertions and deleted more nucleotides at VDJ recombination sites, implying thymic rearrangement abnormalities. Because the HLA sub-analyses included only small numbers of individuals, any influence of HLA type on TCRB rearrangement was left unresolved.

A single peripheral blood draw of around 100 mL on average was collected from each donor into heparinised tubes. Using a panel that included CD45RO, CCR7, CD25, CD127, CD95 and CD27, naive, central memory, regulatory and stem cell-like memory CD4+ T cells were sorted on a BD FACSAria II. Every sorted population had a purity above 98%. Right away, PBMCs were isolated by Lymphoprep density gradient centrifugation and were stained directly, with no culture step. Samples were stained and sorted in pairs, with one healthy donor and one patient per experiment, so that batch effects were minimized. On this clone: Its target antigen remains unknown. Nothing much larger sits one base from this clone, and base qualities are not available.

All of the isolated RNA was reverse transcribed with the High Capacity cDNA Reverse Transcription Kit, so expressed TCRB transcripts were sequenced. Deep immunoSEQ sequencing was performed on naive, central memory and regulatory T cell samples, with an average of approximately 4 million total reads per sample. After sorted cells were lysed in RLT buffer, RNA was extracted with DNase-treated RNeasy Micro or Mini kits, with the choice depending on cell number. To prevent cross-contamination, each cell subset was processed individually, whereas patient and healthy donor samples were processed jointly. TCRB sequences were amplified from cDNA with the immunoSEQ multiplex PCR, producing 87-bp fragments spanning the CDR3 region. The amplicons were sequenced using the Illumina HiSeq platform. The authors' analysis ran thus. PCR bias was corrected computationally using synthetic template baselines, and reads within Hamming distance 2 were collapsed, with unmergeable singletons discarded. By aligning reads against IMGT, V, D and J genes, CDR3 length, and insertions or deletions at six rearrangement sites were assigned. Within each subset, clonotype counts were normalized to sorted cell number, and only after that were true diversity and Gini coefficients computed with the tcR R package. The overlap coefficient, calculated on TCRB nucleotide sequences, was used to measure repertoire sharing. As a proxy for the pre-selection repertoire, out-of-frame TCRB sequences from naive cells were analyzed. The source is immuneACCESS, and TCRdb retained only in-frame sequences with V and J called. Part of the clones is not carried over; for the studies checked, unresolved V genes explain less than half of this, and the remainder is unexplained. For V, J and clone size, that table is used; D and trimming come from the DNA. This sample lists some 400,000 clones; more than 13% were detected once. Jointly, the top ten make up more than 0.015% of the sample.

Between the V and J ends, shortened by 7 bases and 1 base respectively, the junction contains 13 bases. Sequences LNHNV (CDR1) and YYDKDF (CDR2) are obtained from the germline V gene (reference sequence). Including cysteine and phenylalanine, the CDR3 has 14 amino acids. Solely the CDR3 DNA is kept, with 42 bases framed from the first base. This clonotype was sampled from a young woman in good health. The rearranged chain carries TRBV15 and TRBJ1-1; possibly the D gene is TRBD1, per 6 matching bases. The material sequenced was naive CD4+ T cells from blood. Read against the paper, the sample's cell subset or site label means: true naive CD4+ T cells. The DNA sequence follows: TGTGCCACCACCCCAGGGGCTCCGAACACTGAAGCTTTCTTT. This codes for CATTPGAPNTEAFF.